A selection of T cell receptor beta chains follows, all from one sample in a study of cytomegalovirus exposure and HLA in healthy donors. Profiled with immunoSEQ multiplex PCR; TCRdb holds only in-frame clones, not every one. In the table there are some 250,000 clones, roughly 89% of which are singletons. What was sequenced was PBMCs. The receptors were sampled from a woman under 30 in good health and CMV-seronegative. The CDR3 runs from the conserved cysteine through the conserved F or W. The D gene is left open where the match is weak. Some rows have no size entry. The others give once, few or many, or a class for an expanded clone.

DNA: TGTGCCAGCAGCTTCGAAGCGGGGGGCCTTCTGTATTTT
CDR3: CASSFEAGGLLYF
D: TRBD2
V: TRBV7-2
size: -
J: TRBJ2-3

DNA: TGTGCCAGCAGCCCACGGGACAGGGGGTCGCACCACGAAAGCACAGATACGCAGTATTTT
CDR3: CASSPRDRGSHHESTDTQYF
D: TRBD1
V: TRBV13
size: -
J: TRBJ2-3

DNA: TGTGCCAGTAGACCCGACAGATTACAGAGAACGCAGTATTTT
CDR3: CASRPDRLQRTQYF
D: -
V: TRBV19
size: -
J: TRBJ2-3

DNA: TGCGCCAGCATTTATCTGGAGCAGTTCTTC
CDR3: CASIYLEQFF
D: -
V: TRBV5-1
size: -
J: TRBJ2-1

DNA: TGTGCCAGCAGCTTAGTACCTAGCGGGGGCCCCTCCGGGACCGGGGAGCTGTTTTTT
CDR3: CASSLVPSGGPSGTGELFF
D: TRBD2
V: TRBV7-9
size: -
J: TRBJ2-2

DNA: TGTGCCAGCAGACAGGACAGCGAAGTGAACACTGAAGCTTTCTTT
CDR3: CASRQDSEVNTEAFF
D: -
V: TRBV2
size: -
J: TRBJ1-1

DNA: TGTGCCAGCAGTCGGGGGAACACTGAAGCTTTCTTT
CDR3: CASSRGNTEAFF
D: -
V: TRBV27
size: -
J: TRBJ1-1

DNA: TGCGCCAGCAGCTCCACTCTGGGACAGGTCTATGGCTACACCTTC
CDR3: CASSSTLGQVYGYTF
D: TRBD1
V: TRBV4-1
size: -
J: TRBJ1-2

DNA: TGTGCCAGCAGCGAGACAGGGTCTGAAGCTTTCTTT
CDR3: CASSETGSEAFF
D: TRBD1
V: TRBV7-9
size: -
J: TRBJ1-1

DNA: TGTGCCAGTAGTAGGGACAGGGGATGGACTGAAGCTTTCTTT
CDR3: CASSRDRGWTEAFF
D: TRBD1
V: TRBV19
size: once
J: TRBJ1-1

DNA: TGTGCCAGCAGTCACCCGGTCGGAGACTATGGCTACACCTTC
CDR3: CASSHPVGDYGYTF
D: -
V: TRBV28
size: -
J: TRBJ1-2